This T cell receptor beta chain was captured by sequencing in a study of blood T cell repertoires in COVID-19. The CDR3 has 14 residues. The V segment lost 6 bases and the J segment 5 bases; nucleotides outside the gene matches: 6. Germline V gene data show CDR1 as SGHAT and CDR2 as FQNNGV. Original processing methods: Quantification of nucleated cells was approximated via reference gene primer amplification. The protocol was immunoSEQ multiplex PCR, while the TCRdb copy is restricted to in-frame clones and leaves out a portion. Clonal size and the V and J genes are those of that table, whereas D and trimming came from the DNA. Of about 240,000 clones in the sample, 80% to 90% were seen once. Participant reports of clinical history set cohort assignment.

The V gene is TRBV11-2, the J gene TRBJ1-2; 10 bases are a match to TRBD1. The specimen was PBMCs or T cells enriched from blood (not recorded which). This receptor was identified in a woman between 25 and 40 years old with acute COVID-19. This CDR3 reads CASSPTGGLYGYTF. The DNA of the CDR3 is TGTGCCAGCAGTCCGACAGGGGGCCTGTATGGCTACACCTTC.